This TCR beta chain was found in a study of T cells after yellow fever vaccination. The study, taken as a whole, reports: Reappearing after the booster were most of the clones from primary vaccination (around 96% CD4, around 90% CD8).

The CDR3 consists of 16 residues. V trimming: 6 bases; J trimming: 7 bases; junction bases outside the gene matches: 14. Germline assignment: CDR1 MDHEN and CDR2 SYDVKM. A universal primer site and UMIs were added as TCR cDNA was made by 5'RACE template switching. TCRdb ran MiXCR on the 5' RACE reads and lists one entry per CDR3 protein. The sample records about 510,000 distinct CDR3 sequences, just over 20% being singletons. About this clonotype itself: Its matching antigen is unknown.

Sequenced here: PBMCs, sampled 21 days after the first yellow fever vaccination. This clonotype was sampled from a man younger than 30 who received the YFV17D yellow fever vaccine. The V and J genes are TRBV28 and TRBJ1-5, with 8 nucleotides matching TRBD1. As DNA, the CDR3 is TGTGCCAGCAGGACCTCGGGACAGGCCTTCGGGCAGCCCCAGCATTTT. This gives the protein CASRTSGQAFGQPQHF.